These T cell receptor beta chains were read from a single sample in a study of CD8+ T cells in alopecia areata. The protocol was immunoSEQ multiplex PCR, while the TCRdb copy is restricted to in-frame clones and leaves out a portion. Among fewer than 200,000 clones listed, about 60% were seen once. The sample in question was CD8+ T cells sorted from blood, obtained at week 24, from a patient treated with tofacitinib. These receptors all come from a human donor with alopecia areata. Each CDR3 is given with its conserved first and last residue. The D gene is left open where the match is weak. Some rows have no size entry. The others give once, few or many, or a class for an expanded clone.

D,V,size,J,CDR3,DNA
.,TRBV25-1,.,TRBJ2-1,CASSESYGGRGYEQFF,TGTGCCAGCAGTGAATCTTACGGGGGGCGCGGGTATGAGCAGTTCTTC
.,TRBV11-2,.,TRBJ1-1,CASSQTTAGTEAFF,TGTGCCAGCAGCCAAACTACGGCGGGCACTGAAGCTTTCTTT
.,TRBV11-2,few,TRBJ2-1,CASSHNEQFF,TGTGCCAGCAGCCATAATGAGCAGTTCTTC
TRBD1,TRBV7-9,few,TRBJ1-4,CASSFGQANEKLFF,TGTGCCAGCAGCTTTGGACAGGCTAATGAAAAACTGTTTTTT
.,TRBV13,.,TRBJ1-1,CASSSEVYTEAFF,TGTGCCAGCAGCTCGGAAGTCTACACTGAAGCTTTCTTT
TRBD1,TRBV6-1,.,TRBJ2-4,CASSDYRGPAKNIQYF,TGTGCCAGCAGTGACTACAGGGGGCCAGCCAAAAACATTCAGTACTTC
TRBD1,TRBV29-1,few,TRBJ2-7,CSVEPGTGELYF,TGCAGCGTTGAACCCGGGACAGGGGAATTGTACTTC
.,TRBV13,.,TRBJ2-2,CASSSYTFGELFF,TGTGCCAGCAGCTCCTACACTTTCGGGGAGCTGTTTTTT
TRBD1,TRBV7-6,.,TRBJ1-2,CASSVTGGYGYTF,TGTGCCAGCAGCGTGACAGGGGGCTATGGCTACACCTTC
.,TRBV4-1,few,TRBJ1-1,CASSLEPTVNTEAFF,TGCGCCAGCAGCCTGGAACCGACAGTGAACACTGAAGCTTTCTTT
.,TRBV14,.,TRBJ1-1,CASSQMGGTEAFF,TGTGCCAGCAGCCAAATGGGAGGTACTGAAGCTTTCTTT
.,TRBV4-2,.,TRBJ2-7,CASSQVANHEQYF,TGTGCCAGCAGCCAAGTGGCTAACCACGAGCAGTACTTC
.,TRBV4-2,few,TRBJ1-5,CASSQDRGYQPQHF,TGTGCCAGCAGCCAAGATCGAGGATATCAGCCCCAGCATTTT
TRBD1,TRBV29-1,.,TRBJ2-7,CSVIGLPDRVRAYEQYF,TGCAGCGTTATCGGCCTTCCGGACAGGGTCCGGGCCTACGAGCAGTACTTC
TRBD1,TRBV5-1,.,TRBJ1-1,CASSLGGGAEAFF,TGCGCCAGCAGCTTGGGAGGGGGCGCTGAAGCTTTCTTT
TRBD1,TRBV7-9,.,TRBJ2-1,CASSASGQGSFF,TGTGCCAGCAGCGCCTCTGGACAGGGCTCGTTCTTC
TRBD2,TRBV13,.,TRBJ2-6,CASSSAGAALSGANVLTF,TGTGCCAGCAGCTCCGCGGGAGCGGCCCTCTCTGGGGCCAACGTCCTGACTTTC
.,TRBV7-9,.,TRBJ1-5,CASSKGGINQPQHF,TGTGCCAGCAGTAAAGGGGGGATAAATCAGCCCCAGCATTTT
.,TRBV5-1,.,TRBJ2-2,CASSPPTYTGELFF,TGCGCCAGCAGCCCGCCGACTTACACCGGGGAGCTGTTTTTT
.,TRBV29-1,.,TRBJ1-5,CSVVPGPGNQPQHF,TGCAGCGTTGTTCCGGGGCCGGGCAATCAGCCCCAGCATTTT
.,TRBV7-8,few,TRBJ2-5,CASSTQRETQYF,TGTGCCAGCAGCACCCAACGGGAGACCCAGTACTTC
TRBD1,TRBV30,.,TRBJ1-2,CAWREGASSYGYTF,TGTGCCTGGAGGGAGGGGGCCTCCAGCTATGGCTACACCTTC
.,TRBV29-1,few,TRBJ1-1,CSVEDWRASRTEAFF,TGCAGCGTTGAAGATTGGAGGGCCTCCCGGACTGAAGCTTTCTTT
.,TRBV12-5,once,TRBJ1-5,CASGSFGTGNQPQHF,TGTGCTAGTGGTTCGTTCGGGACGGGCAATCAGCCCCAGCATTTT
.,TRBV15,.,TRBJ1-1,CATSGPGTGGTEAFF,TGTGCCACCAGCGGTCCCGGGACCGGGGGCACTGAAGCTTTCTTT
.,TRBV15,few,TRBJ1-1,CATSRGSTGRNYGAFF,TGTGCCACCAGCAGAGGTTCAACCGGACGGAATTACGGGGCTTTCTTT